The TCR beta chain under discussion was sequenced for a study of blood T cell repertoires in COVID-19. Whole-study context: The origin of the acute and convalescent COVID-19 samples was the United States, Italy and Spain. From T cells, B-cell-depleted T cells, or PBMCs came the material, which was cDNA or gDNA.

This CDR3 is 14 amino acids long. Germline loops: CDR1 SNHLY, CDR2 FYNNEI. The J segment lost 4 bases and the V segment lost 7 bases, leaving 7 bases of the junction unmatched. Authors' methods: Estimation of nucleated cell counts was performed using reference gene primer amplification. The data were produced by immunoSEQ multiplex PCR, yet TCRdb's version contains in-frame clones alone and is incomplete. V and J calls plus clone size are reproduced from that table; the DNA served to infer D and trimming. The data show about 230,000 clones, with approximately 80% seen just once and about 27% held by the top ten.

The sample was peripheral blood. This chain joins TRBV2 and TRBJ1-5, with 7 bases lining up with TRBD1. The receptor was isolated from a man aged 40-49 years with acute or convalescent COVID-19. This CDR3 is CASKDRQGNQPQHF. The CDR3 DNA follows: TGTGCCAGCAAAGACAGACAGGGTAATCAGCCCCAGCATTTT.